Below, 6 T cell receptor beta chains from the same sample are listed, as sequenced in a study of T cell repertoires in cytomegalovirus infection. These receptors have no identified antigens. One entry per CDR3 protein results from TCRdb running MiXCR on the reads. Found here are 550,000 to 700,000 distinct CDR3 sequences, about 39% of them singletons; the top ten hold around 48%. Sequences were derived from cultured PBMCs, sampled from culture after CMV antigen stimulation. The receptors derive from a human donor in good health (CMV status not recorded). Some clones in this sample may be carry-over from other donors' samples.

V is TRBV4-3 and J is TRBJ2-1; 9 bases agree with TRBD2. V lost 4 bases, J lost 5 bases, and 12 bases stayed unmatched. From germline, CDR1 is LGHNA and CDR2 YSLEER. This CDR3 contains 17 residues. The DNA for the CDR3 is TGCGCCAGCAGCCGAATGGCCGGGCCTAGCGGGAACAATGAGCAGTTCTTC. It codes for CASSRMAGPSGNNEQFF.

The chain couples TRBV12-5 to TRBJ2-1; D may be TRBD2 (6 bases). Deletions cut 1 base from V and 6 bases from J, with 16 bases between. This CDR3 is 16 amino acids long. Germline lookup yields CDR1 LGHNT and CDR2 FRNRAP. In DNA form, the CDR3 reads TGTGCTAGTGGTTTGGGCGGGGTCGGCTGGTTCAATGAGCAGTTCTTC. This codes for CASGLGGVGWFNEQFF.

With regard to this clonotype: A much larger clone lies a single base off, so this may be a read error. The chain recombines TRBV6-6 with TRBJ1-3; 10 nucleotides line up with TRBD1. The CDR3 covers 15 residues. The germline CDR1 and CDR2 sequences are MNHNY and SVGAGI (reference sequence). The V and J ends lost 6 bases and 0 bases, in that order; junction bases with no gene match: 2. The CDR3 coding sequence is TGTGCCAGCAGCCGACAGGGGGCCTCTGGAAACACCATATATTTT. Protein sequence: CASSRQGASGNTIYF.

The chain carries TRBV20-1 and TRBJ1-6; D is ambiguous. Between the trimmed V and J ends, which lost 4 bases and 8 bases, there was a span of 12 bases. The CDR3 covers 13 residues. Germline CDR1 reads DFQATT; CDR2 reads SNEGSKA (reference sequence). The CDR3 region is CSATRYQDSPLHF. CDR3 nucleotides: TGCAGTGCTACCAGGTATCAGGATTCACCCCTCCACTTT.

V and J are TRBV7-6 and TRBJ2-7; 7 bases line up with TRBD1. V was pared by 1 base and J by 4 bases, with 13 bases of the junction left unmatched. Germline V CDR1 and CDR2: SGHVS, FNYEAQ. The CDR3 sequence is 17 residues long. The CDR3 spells CASSLGPQGVPLYEQYF. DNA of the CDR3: TGTGCCAGCAGCTTAGGGCCGCAGGGGGTGCCCCTTTACGAGCAGTACTTC.

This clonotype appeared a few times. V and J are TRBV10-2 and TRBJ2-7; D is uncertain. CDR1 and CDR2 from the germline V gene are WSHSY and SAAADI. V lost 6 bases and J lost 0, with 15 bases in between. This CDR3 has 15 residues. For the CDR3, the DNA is TGCGCCAGCAGGGACCGACAAGGCGACTCCTACGAGCAGTACTTC. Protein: CASRDRQGDSYEQYF.